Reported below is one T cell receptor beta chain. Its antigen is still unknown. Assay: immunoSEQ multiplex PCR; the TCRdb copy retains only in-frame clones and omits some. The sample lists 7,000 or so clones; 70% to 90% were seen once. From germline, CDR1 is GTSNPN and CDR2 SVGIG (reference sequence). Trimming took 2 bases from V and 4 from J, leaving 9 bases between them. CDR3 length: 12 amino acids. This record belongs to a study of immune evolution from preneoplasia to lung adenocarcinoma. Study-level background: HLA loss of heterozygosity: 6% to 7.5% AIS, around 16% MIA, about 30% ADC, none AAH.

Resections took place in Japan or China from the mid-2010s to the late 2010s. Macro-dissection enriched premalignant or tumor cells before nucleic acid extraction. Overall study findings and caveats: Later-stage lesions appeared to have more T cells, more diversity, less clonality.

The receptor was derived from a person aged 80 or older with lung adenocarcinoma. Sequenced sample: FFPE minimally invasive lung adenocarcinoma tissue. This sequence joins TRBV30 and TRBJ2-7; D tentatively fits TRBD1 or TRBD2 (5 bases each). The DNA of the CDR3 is TGTGCCTGGAGTCCCGGGACGTACGAGCAGTACTTC. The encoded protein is CAWSPGTYEQYF.